Listed here is a single T cell receptor (beta chain). The antigen is undetermined. The CDR3 is made up of 15 amino acids. Germline CDR1 and CDR2: LNHNV and YYDKDF (reference sequence). The TRB libraries of cDNA were built by UMI-labeled 5' RACE. TCRdb reanalyzed the 5' RACE reads and collapses them to one entry per CDR3 protein, without DNA. Listed are some 150,000 distinct CDR3 sequences; about 0.37% falls within the top ten. This record belongs to a study of CXCR3-negative and CXCR3-positive naive CD8 T cells. Notes on the study in general: More hydrophobic TRB CDR3s occurred in CXCR3-positive than in CXCR3-negative naive cells. Diversity in memory CD8+ cells fell much lower than the comparably high levels seen in both naive subsets.

The chain carries TRBV15 and TRBJ2-7; TCRdb lists TRBD1, though no DNA is available to test this call. The sequenced sample consisted of naive CXCR3+ CD8+ T cells from blood. Specified subset: CD45RO-CCR7+CD27+CD95- naive CD8+ T cells expressing CXCR3 (TNR3+). The sequence was collected from a human donor in good health. Some clones in this sample may be carry-over from other donors' samples. CDR3 region: CATSRDRGTSYEQYF.